These 23 T cell receptor beta chains share one sample of origin, sequenced in a study of cytomegalovirus exposure and HLA in healthy donors. The study ran its PCR with 60 Vbeta and 13 Jbeta primers. Sequencing used immunoSEQ multiplex PCR; TCRdb keeps in-frame clones, though not all of them. Of 200,000 to 300,000 clones in the sample, 82% were seen once. Sample: PBMCs. The receptor source for this set is a woman aged 40 to 50 in good health and CMV-seropositive.

Here the CDR3 DNA reads TGCAGCGTTGCTCATAAGAGCTCCTACGAGCAGTACTTC. As protein: CSVAHKSSYEQYF. The J gene is TRBJ2-7, the V gene TRBV29-1, with D uncertain. This CDR3 is 13 amino acids long. Trimming pared 4 bases from V and 0 bases from J, leaving 10 bases between. Per the germline V gene, CDR1 is SQVTM and CDR2 is ANQGSEA.

The chain combines TRBV10-1 with TRBJ2-3; 10 positions match TRBD2. This CDR3 has 16 amino acids. CDR1 and CDR2 (germline): WNHNN, SYGVQD (reference sequence). Trimming at V came to 3 bases and at J to 5 bases, leaving 8 bases not matched to a gene. CDR3 sequence reads: CASSDTGLAIVDTQYF. CDR3 coding DNA: TGCGCCAGCAGTGATACGGGACTAGCGATCGTAGATACGCAGTATTTT.

By share, this clone counts as medium-sized. The gene calls are TRBV4-1 and TRBJ1-4; perhaps TRBD1 as D (5 bases). Looked up from germline, CDR1 is MGHRA and CDR2 is YSYEKL. V lost 3 bases to trimming and J lost 0 bases, with 14 bases between them. This CDR3 region has 17 residues. The CDR3 DNA reads TGCGCCAGCAGCCAGGAGGGTCAGGGATCAACTAATGAAAAACTGTTTTTT. As protein: CASSQEGQGSTNEKLFF.

The rearrangement uses TRBV5-1 and TRBJ1-1, with D possibly matching TRBD1 (6 bases). Per the germline V gene, CDR1 is SGHRS and CDR2 is YFSETQ. This CDR3 region has 14 residues. The germline V and J ends were trimmed by 1 base and 3 bases, with 10 bases remaining between them. Here the CDR3 DNA reads TGCGCCAGCAGCTTGTCCAGGGGTGACACTGAAGCTTTCTTT. This sequence encodes CASSLSRGDTEAFF.

The J gene is TRBJ2-3, the V gene TRBV10-3; perhaps TRBD2 as D (5 bases). Germline-derived CDR1 and CDR2 are ENHRY and SYGVKD. V was trimmed by 7 bases and J by 3 bases, leaving 5 bases between them. This CDR3 comprises 11 residues. CDR3 sequence (DNA): TGTGCCATCACGGGAACAGATACGCAGTATTTT. It encodes CAITGTDTQYF.

V is TRBV19 and J is TRBJ2-2; possibly TRBD2 for D (5 bases). Trimming removed 5 bases at V and 7 bases at J, with 8 bases between. The germline gives CDR1 LNHDA, CDR2 SQIVND (reference sequence). This CDR3 spans 12 amino acids. The CDR3 region is CASSRGRGELFF. The CDR3 nucleotides are TGTGCCAGTAGTCGAGGGCGCGGGGAGCTGTTTTTT.

The rearrangement links TRBV4-3 to TRBJ2-7; 9 nucleotides match TRBD2. The J segment lost 4 bases and the V segment lost 6 bases, leaving 13 bases of the junction unmatched. Looked up from germline, CDR1 is LGHNA and CDR2 is YSLEER. The CDR3 contains 16 residues. CDR3: CASSPKYLAGRYEQYF. In DNA, the CDR3 is TGCGCCAGCAGTCCGAAGTACCTAGCGGGGAGATACGAGCAGTACTTC.

The CDR3 DNA sequence: TGTGCCTGGCTCAGGTTAGGCAACGAGCAGTACTTC. Translating it yields CAWLRLGNEQYF. V usage is TRBV30 and J usage is TRBJ2-5; D is unresolved. The tail of the sequence fits TRBJ2-7 better, so the J call may be wrong. This CDR3 is 12 amino acids long. The germline gives CDR1 GTSNPN, CDR2 SVGIG (reference sequence).

The rearrangement uses TRBV30 and TRBJ1-1; D is uncertain. The V gene's germline CDR1 is GTSNPN and CDR2 SVGIG (reference sequence). With 3 bases removed from V and 4 bases from J, the gap between germline ends came to 12 bases. CDR3 length: 13 residues. CDR3 in amino acids: CAWRLTRGTEAFF. The DNA for the CDR3 is TGTGCCTGGAGGCTGACCCGGGGCACTGAAGCTTTCTTT.

The V gene is TRBV6-1, the J gene TRBJ1-6, with TRBD1 as a possible D gene (5 bases). Germline-derived CDR1 and CDR2 are MNHNS and SASEGT. The CDR3 has 16 amino acids. Trimming cost V 1 base and J 9 bases, with 16 bases left between them. In DNA form, the CDR3 reads TGTGCCAGCAGTGAAGTAGCAGGGTGGGCTAGTTCACCCCTCCACTTT. The encoded protein is CASSEVAGWASSPLHF.

This sequence joins TRBV27 and TRBJ2-2; D is undetermined. Looked up from germline, CDR1 is MNHEY and CDR2 is SMNVEV (reference sequence). Between the trimmed V and J ends, which lost 6 bases and 1 base, there was a span of 18 bases. The CDR3 length is 17 residues. The CDR3 DNA sequence: TGTGCCAGCAGCTCCCCTTCCCGAGGTTGGAACACCGGGGAGCTGTTTTTT. It codes for CASSSPSRGWNTGELFF.

Only a few counts were recorded for this clone. The gene calls are TRBV19 and TRBJ2-7, with 8 bases identical to TRBD1. Trimming took 11 bases from V and 4 from J; bases not matched to a gene: 13. The CDR3 has 14 amino acids. The germline CDR1 and CDR2 sequences are LNHDA and SQIVND (reference sequence). The CDR3 sequence: CAAGKAGGGYEQYF. For the CDR3, the DNA is TGTGCCGCAGGGAAAGCAGGGGGCGGGTACGAGCAGTACTTC.

This chain uses TRBV6-1 with TRBJ2-7; 7 bases align to TRBD2. This CDR3 has 14 amino acids. From germline, CDR1 is MNHNS and CDR2 SASEGT. V was clipped by 7 bases and J by 8 bases; unmatched bases: 14. The CDR3 reads CASTSGRGVEKQYF. DNA of the CDR3: TGTGCCAGCACGTCGGGACGGGGGGTGGAAAAGCAGTACTTC.

The CDR3 spells CASSLRGLRGEQYF. In nucleotides, the CDR3 is TGTGCCAGCAGTTTACGAGGGCTCAGGGGCGAGCAGTACTTC. This chain links TRBV27 with TRBJ2-5, with D possibly TRBD1 on 6 matching bases. The J call is in doubt because the DNA end fits TRBJ2-7 better. Germline loops: CDR1 MNHEY, CDR2 SMNVEV (reference sequence). This CDR3 spans 14 amino acids.

Regarding this clone: The identical CDR3 is also encoded by other nucleotide sequences in the sample. The V gene is TRBV19, the J gene TRBJ1-1; 7 nucleotides align to TRBD1. The CDR3 is 14 residues long. V lost 7 bases to trimming and J lost 0 bases; unmatched junction nucleotides: 5. The germline V gene encodes CDR1 LNHDA and CDR2 SQIVND (reference sequence). The DNA of the CDR3 is TGTGCCAGTACCCGGGGACAGTTGAACACTGAAGCTTTCTTT. Its protein product is CASTRGQLNTEAFF.

The chain has TRBV7-8 and TRBJ1-2; the match to TRBD1 covers 9 bases. CDR3 length: 14 residues. Germline CDR1 SGHVS, CDR2 FQNEAQ. With V trimmed by 2 bases and J by 7 bases, 5 bases remained unmatched. The CDR3 is CASSLMTGGSGYTF. CDR3 coding DNA: TGTGCCAGCAGCTTAATGACAGGGGGTTCTGGCTACACCTTC.

The chain has TRBV5-4 and TRBJ1-1; 10 bases map to TRBD1. Trimming removed 2 bases from V and 10 bases from J; junction bases left unmatched: 5. CDR3 length: 13 amino acids. Per the germline V gene, CDR1 is SGHNT and CDR2 is YYREEE (reference sequence). CDR3 sequence: CASSFRDRGTAFF. CDR3 sequence (DNA): TGTGCCAGCAGCTTCCGGGACAGGGGAACAGCTTTCTTT.

Only a few counts were recorded for this clone. This chain joins TRBV7-9 and TRBJ2-7, with a possible D match to TRBD1 (6 bases). This CDR3 region has 14 residues. CDR1 is SEHNR and CDR2 is FQNEAQ in the germline V gene (reference sequence). Trimming cost V 2 bases and J 5 bases, with 13 bases left between them. CDR3 protein: CASSLIRRGDEQYF. Written as DNA, the CDR3 is TGTGCCAGCAGCTTAATACGCAGGGGAGACGAGCAGTACTTC.

The CDR3 nucleotides are TGTGCCAGCAGCTTGGGGACAGGGCCAAATTCTGGAAACACCATATATTTT. Protein product: CASSLGTGPNSGNTIYF. V and J are TRBV7-9 and TRBJ1-3, with 9 positions matching TRBD1. Germline V gene data show CDR1 as SEHNR and CDR2 as FQNEAQ (reference sequence). The CDR3 is 17 residues long. With 3 bases clipped from V and 1 base from J, the junction kept 7 bases outside the gene matches.

This chain joins TRBV5-1 and TRBJ1-1; D gene uncertain. Trimming removed 2 bases from V and 1 base from J, with 21 bases in between. This CDR3 has 18 residues. CDR1 is SGHRS, CDR2 YFSETQ, per germline. DNA of the CDR3: TGCGCCAGCAGCTTCCCTTCCGCGGCCTCCGAACGGAACACTGAAGCTTTCTTT. Residues: CASSFPSAASERNTEAFF.

This chain connects TRBV25-1 to TRBJ2-7, with TRBD2 identical over 15 bases. V shed 4 bases, J shed 3 bases, and the junction held 1 base outside the gene matches. The CDR3 runs to 15 residues. Germline CDR1 MGHDK, CDR2 SYGVNS. The CDR3 is CASSVGLAGGYEQYF. The CDR3 bases are TGTGCCAGCAGTGTGGGACTAGCGGGAGGCTACGAGCAGTACTTC.

V gene TRBV19 combines with J gene TRBJ1-2, with 9 positions matching TRBD1. This CDR3 has 17 residues. Trimming at V came to 3 bases and at J to 4 bases, leaving 12 bases not matched to a gene. CDR1 is LNHDA and CDR2 is SQIVND in the germline V gene (reference sequence). The CDR3 loop reads CASSMGRDRETRYGYTF. Written as DNA, the CDR3 is TGTGCCAGTAGTATGGGCAGGGACAGGGAGACTCGCTATGGCTACACCTTC.

This clone appeared a few times. The chain employs TRBV9 and TRBJ1-2, with D perhaps TRBD1 (6 bases). Germline CDR1 reads SGDLS; CDR2 reads YYNGEE. The V and J ends lost 3 bases and 4 bases respectively, with 10 bases between them. The CDR3 consists of 13 residues. The CDR3 DNA reads TGTGCCAGCAGCGCGGACAGACTCTATGGCTACACCTTC. Its protein product is CASSADRLYGYTF.